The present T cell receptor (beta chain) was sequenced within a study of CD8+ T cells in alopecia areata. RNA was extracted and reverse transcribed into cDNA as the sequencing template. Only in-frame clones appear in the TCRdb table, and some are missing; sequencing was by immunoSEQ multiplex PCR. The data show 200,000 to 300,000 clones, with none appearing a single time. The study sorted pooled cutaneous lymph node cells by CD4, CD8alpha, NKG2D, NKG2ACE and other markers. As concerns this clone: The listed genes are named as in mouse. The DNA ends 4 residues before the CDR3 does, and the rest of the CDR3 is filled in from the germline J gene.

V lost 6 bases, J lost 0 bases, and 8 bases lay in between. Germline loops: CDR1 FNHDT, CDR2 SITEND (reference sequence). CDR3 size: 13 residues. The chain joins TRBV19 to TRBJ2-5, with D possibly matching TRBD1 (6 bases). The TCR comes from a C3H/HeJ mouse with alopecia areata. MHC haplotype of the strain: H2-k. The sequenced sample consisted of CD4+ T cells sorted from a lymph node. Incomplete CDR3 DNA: TGTGCCAGCACCGACAGGAACCAAGAC. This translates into CASTDRNQD. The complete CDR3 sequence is CASTDRNQDTQYF.